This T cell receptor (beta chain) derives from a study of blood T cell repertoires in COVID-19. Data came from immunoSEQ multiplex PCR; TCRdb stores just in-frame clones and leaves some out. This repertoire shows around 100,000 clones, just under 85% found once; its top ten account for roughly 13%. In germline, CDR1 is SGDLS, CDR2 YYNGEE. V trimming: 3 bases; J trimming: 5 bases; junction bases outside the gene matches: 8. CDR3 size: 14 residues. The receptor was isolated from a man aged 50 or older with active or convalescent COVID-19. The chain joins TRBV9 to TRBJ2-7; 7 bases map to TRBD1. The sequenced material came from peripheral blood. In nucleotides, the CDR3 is TGTGCCAGCAGCGACACGGACAGGAAAGACGAGCAGTACTTC. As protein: CASSDTDRKDEQYF.